The rows below give T cell receptor beta chains drawn from one sample of a study of identical twins. TCRdb independently ran MiXCR on the 5' RACE reads; one entry per CDR3 protein. Among a few hundred thousand distinct CDR3 sequences listed, approximately 9.6% were seen once. These data also featured in a second study, about yellow fever vaccine responses in identical twins.

The material sequenced was PBMCs. The receptors were gathered from a woman under 30 in good health. Each CDR3 is given with its conserved first and last residue. The D gene is left open where the match is weak. The size entry is marked missing in some rows and otherwise reads once, few, many or a size class.

j_call v_call clone_size d_call cdr3_aa cdr3_nt
TRBJ2-3 TRBV7-9 - TRBD1 CASSLYRTGPQATQYF TGTGCCAGCAGCCTCTATCGGACAGGGCCCCAGGCTACGCAGTATTTT
TRBJ2-7 TRBV15 many - CATFGRLESSYEQYF TGTGCCACGTTTGGTAGGCTAGAAAGCTCCTACGAGCAGTACTTC
TRBJ2-1 TRBV3-1 many - CASSQDLRTEQFF TGTGCCAGCAGCCAAGATTTAAGGACTGAGCAGTTCTTC
TRBJ2-5 TRBV6-5 - TRBD1 CASSSRDRRQETQYF TGTGCCAGCAGTTCCCGGGACAGACGACAAGAGACCCAGTACTTC
TRBJ2-7 TRBV7-6 few - CASSPSGQFYEQYF TGTGCCAGCAGCCCCTCCGGACAGTTCTACGAGCAGTACTTC
TRBJ2-3 TRBV4-3 many - CASSRSLADTQYF TGCGCCAGCAGCCGTTCATTAGCAGATACGCAGTATTTT
TRBJ1-2 TRBV28 few TRBD1 CASSFRDSPTF TGTGCCAGCAGTTTCCGGGACAGTCCTACCTTC
TRBJ2-1 TRBV29-1 many - CSVREIANPNNEQFF TGCAGCGTTCGCGAGATAGCCAATCCCAACAATGAGCAGTTCTTC
TRBJ2-3 TRBV6-2/TRBV6-3 many - CASSALDRSDTQYF TGTGCCAGCAGCGCCCTGGACAGATCAGATACGCAGTATTTT
TRBJ1-1 TRBV6-6 many - CASSLNWNTEAFF TGTGCCAGCAGTCTGAATTGGAACACTGAAGCTTTCTTT
TRBJ2-4 TRBV29-1 few - CSVEGGEGNIQYF TGCAGCGTTGAAGGGGGCGAGGGAAACATTCAGTACTTC
TRBJ1-6 TRBV18 few TRBD1 CASSPRQGIDSPLHF TGTGCCAGCTCACCAAGACAGGGTATCGATTCACCCCTCCACTTT
TRBJ2-7 TRBV19 - - CASSIGGAAYEQYF TGTGCCAGTAGTATAGGGGGCGCAGCCTACGAGCAGTACTTC
TRBJ2-3 TRBV7-2 - - CASSLGVVTQYF TGTGCCAGCAGCTTAGGAGTGGTTACGCAGTATTTT
TRBJ1-6 TRBV7-9 many - CASRQDLNSPLHF TGTGCCAGCAGACAGGACTTGAATTCACCCCTCCACTTT
TRBJ2-2 TRBV7-2 many - CASKGPNTGELFF TGTGCCTCAAAGGGGCCAAACACCGGGGAGCTGTTTTTT
TRBJ2-7 TRBV20-1 few - CSAVSRENNYEQYF TGCAGTGCCGTCTCCCGAGAGAACAACTACGAGCAGTACTTC
TRBJ2-7 TRBV4-1 few - CASSPGPLRTYEQYF TGCGCCAGCAGCCCGGGACCGCTACGGACCTACGAGCAGTACTTC
TRBJ2-1 TRBV6-4 - TRBD2 CASSDSMSGGYNEQFF TGTGCCAGCAGTGACTCGATGAGCGGGGGGTACAATGAGCAGTTCTTC
TRBJ2-7 TRBV29-1 many TRBD1 CSVEGTATYEQYF TGCAGCGTTGAGGGGACAGCCACCTACGAGCAGTACTTC
TRBJ2-4 TRBV7-8 many - CASSLAPSGPRAKNIQYF TGTGCCAGCAGCTTAGCTCCGTCAGGGCCCCGGGCCAAAAACATTCAGTACTTC
TRBJ2-3 TRBV4-1 - - CASSPSPPGTFTDTQYF TGCGCCAGCAGCCCCTCACCCCCGGGGACCTTCACAGATACGCAGTATTTT
TRBJ2-7 TRBV12-3/TRBV12-4 many TRBD1 CASSLTGQNSYEQYF TGTGCCAGCAGTTTAACGGGACAGAACTCCTACGAGCAGTACTTC
TRBJ1-5 TRBV20-1 - - CSASAIDRGDQPQHF TGCAGTGCTAGTGCTATAGACCGGGGCGATCAGCCCCAGCATTTT
TRBJ2-7 TRBV10-3 many - CATRGQGAYEQYF TGTGCCACACGGGGGCAGGGGGCCTACGAGCAGTACTTC
TRBJ2-7 TRBV20-1 few TRBD2 CSAVAGGLYEQYF TGCAGTGCGGTAGCGGGAGGCCTCTACGAGCAGTACTTC